This T cell receptor (beta chain) was found in a study of blood T cells in healthy people across ages. Study-wide points: CMV status of donors was not determined, possibly confounding expanded clonotype changes. Naive T cell percentage showed a strong correlation with the diversity of TCR beta.

Then a second PCR, running about 6 to 12 cycles, was carried out with a sample-barcoded 5' primer and a J-beta primer mix. TCRdb re-derived calls from the 5' RACE reads in MiXCR, one entry per CDR3 protein. In the table there are around 1,000,000 distinct CDR3 sequences, 35% to 40% of which are singletons. CDR3 size: 12 residues. V lost 3 bases, J lost 6 bases, and 7 bases lay in between. Germline V CDR1 and CDR2: ENHRY, SYGVKD. A note on this clonotype: Antigen: not known.

This receptor was obtained from a man between 18 and 35 years old in good health. Input material: blood. The chain uses TRBV10-3 and TRBJ2-3; D is unclear. The CDR3 DNA sequence: TGTGCCATCAGTGAATCTCGGGATACGCAGTATTTT. Its protein is CAISESRDTQYF.